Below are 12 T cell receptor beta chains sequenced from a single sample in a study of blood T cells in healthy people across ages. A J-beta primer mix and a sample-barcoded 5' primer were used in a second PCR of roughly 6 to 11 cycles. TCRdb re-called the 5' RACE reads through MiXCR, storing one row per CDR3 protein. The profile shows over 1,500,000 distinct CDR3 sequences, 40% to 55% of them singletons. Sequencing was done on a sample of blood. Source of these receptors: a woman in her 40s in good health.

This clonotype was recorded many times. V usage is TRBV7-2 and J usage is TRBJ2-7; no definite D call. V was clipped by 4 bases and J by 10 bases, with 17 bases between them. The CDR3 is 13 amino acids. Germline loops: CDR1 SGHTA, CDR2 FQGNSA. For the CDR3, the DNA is TGTGCCAGCAGCTCGGACCGATGGGCAACCCAGTACTTC. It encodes CASSSDRWATQYF.

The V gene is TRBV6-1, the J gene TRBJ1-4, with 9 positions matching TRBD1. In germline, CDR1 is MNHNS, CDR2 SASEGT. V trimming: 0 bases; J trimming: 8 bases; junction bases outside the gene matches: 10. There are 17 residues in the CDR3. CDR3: CASSEALGQGGLEKLFF. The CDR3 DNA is TGTGCCAGCAGTGAAGCCTTGGGACAGGGAGGTTTAGAAAAACTGTTTTTT.

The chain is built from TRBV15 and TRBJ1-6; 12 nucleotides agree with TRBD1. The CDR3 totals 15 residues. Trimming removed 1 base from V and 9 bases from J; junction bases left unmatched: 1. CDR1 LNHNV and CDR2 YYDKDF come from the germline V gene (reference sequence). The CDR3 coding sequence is TGTGCCACCAGCAGAGGGGACAGGGGGCCTTCACCCCTCCACTTT. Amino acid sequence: CATSRGDRGPSPLHF. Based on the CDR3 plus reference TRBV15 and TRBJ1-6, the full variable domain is DAMVIQNPRYQVTQFGKPVTLSCSQTLNHNVMYWYQQKSSQAPKLLFHYYDKDFNNEADTPDNFQSRRPNTSFCFLDIRSPGLGDTAMYLCATSRGDRGPSPLHFGNGTRLTVT.

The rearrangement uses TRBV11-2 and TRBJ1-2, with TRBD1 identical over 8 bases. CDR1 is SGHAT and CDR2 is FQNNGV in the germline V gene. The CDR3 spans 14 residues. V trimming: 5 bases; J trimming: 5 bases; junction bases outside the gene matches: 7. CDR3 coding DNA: TGTGCCAGCAGCCCCGGACAGGGCCAATATGGCTACACCTTC. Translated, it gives CASSPGQGQYGYTF.

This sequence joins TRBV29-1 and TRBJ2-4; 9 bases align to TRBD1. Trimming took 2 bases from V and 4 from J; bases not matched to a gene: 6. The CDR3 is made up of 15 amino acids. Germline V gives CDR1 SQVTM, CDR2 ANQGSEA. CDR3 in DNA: TGCAGCGTTGAACCCCGGGACAGGGCAAAAAACATTCAGTACTTC. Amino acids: CSVEPRDRAKNIQYF.

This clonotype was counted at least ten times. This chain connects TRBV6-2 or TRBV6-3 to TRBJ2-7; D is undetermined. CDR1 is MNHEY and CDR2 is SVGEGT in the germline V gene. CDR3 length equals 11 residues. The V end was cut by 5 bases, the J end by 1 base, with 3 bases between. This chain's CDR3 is CASSTSYEQYF. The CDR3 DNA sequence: TGTGCCAGCAGTACTTCCTACGAGCAGTACTTC.

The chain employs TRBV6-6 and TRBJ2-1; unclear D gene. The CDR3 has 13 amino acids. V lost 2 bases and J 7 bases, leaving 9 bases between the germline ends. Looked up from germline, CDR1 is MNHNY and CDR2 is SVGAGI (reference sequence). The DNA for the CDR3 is TGTGCCAGCAGTTACCCCGCCGGGAATGAGCAGTTCTTC. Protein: CASSYPAGNEQFF.

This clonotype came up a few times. In DNA, the CDR3 is TGTGCCACCAGCAGTCCCAACGACAGGGAGTATGGCTACACCTTC. This encodes CATSSPNDREYGYTF. This chain links TRBV15 with TRBJ1-2; 7 bases match TRBD1. V gave up 3 bases and J gave up 5 bases; unmatched junction bases: 9. The CDR3 is made up of 15 amino acids. Germline V gene data show CDR1 as LNHNV and CDR2 as YYDKDF (reference sequence).

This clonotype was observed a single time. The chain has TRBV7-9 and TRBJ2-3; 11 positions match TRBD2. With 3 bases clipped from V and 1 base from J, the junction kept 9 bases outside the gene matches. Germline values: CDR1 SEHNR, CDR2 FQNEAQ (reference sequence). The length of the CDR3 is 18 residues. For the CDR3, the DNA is TGTGCCAGCAGCTTTTCTCGAACTAGCGGGGGAGGCACAGATACGCAGTATTTT. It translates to CASSFSRTSGGGTDTQYF.

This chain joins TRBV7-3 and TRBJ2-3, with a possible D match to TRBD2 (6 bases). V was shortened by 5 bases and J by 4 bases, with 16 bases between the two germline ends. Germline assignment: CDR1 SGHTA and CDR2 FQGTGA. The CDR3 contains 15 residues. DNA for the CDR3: TGTGCCAGCAGCCTCGGTGGGGGGAAGCCAGATACGCAGTATTTT. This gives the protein CASSLGGGKPDTQYF.

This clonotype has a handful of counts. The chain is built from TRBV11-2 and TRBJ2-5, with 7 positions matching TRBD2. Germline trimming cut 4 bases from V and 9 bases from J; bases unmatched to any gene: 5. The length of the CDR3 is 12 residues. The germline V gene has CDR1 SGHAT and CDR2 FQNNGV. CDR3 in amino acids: CASSYPLAAQYF. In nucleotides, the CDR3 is TGTGCCAGCAGCTACCCTCTAGCGGCCCAGTACTTC.

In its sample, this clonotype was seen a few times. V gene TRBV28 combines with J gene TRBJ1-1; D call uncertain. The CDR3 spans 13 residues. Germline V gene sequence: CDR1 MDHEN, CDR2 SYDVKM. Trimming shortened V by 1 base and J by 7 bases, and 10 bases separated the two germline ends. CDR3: CASSLSTLLEAFF. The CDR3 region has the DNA TGTGCCAGCAGTTTATCGACACTGCTTGAAGCTTTCTTT.